The 22 T cell receptor beta chains given below trace back to one sample, sequenced in a study of post-analysis software for immune sequencing data. Built from TCR beta cDNA, the libraries had unique molecular identifiers in them. TCRdb fed the PCR reads into MiXCR, producing one record per CDR3 protein. Counted here are 350,000 to 450,000 distinct CDR3 sequences, approximately 42% occurring once; the ten biggest clones make up roughly 8.2%. Findings and caveats of the study: Patients carried a few TRBV segments more frequently than controls did, and TRBV5-6, TRBV5-1 and TRBV20-1 were among them.

No cognate antigen is known for these TCRs. Sequenced sample: blood. The source of these receptors is a girl aged 2-10 years with multiple sclerosis.

This clonotype was observed a handful of times. V usage is TRBV10-3 and J usage is TRBJ2-5; D uncertain. From germline, CDR1 is ENHRY and CDR2 SYGVKD. The CDR3 runs to 15 residues. V lost 2 bases and J 5 bases, leaving 15 bases between the germline ends. The CDR3 nucleotides are TGTGCCATCAGTGAGGCTGCTCCGAGGCGGGAGACCCAGTACTTC. Translating it yields CAISEAAPRRETQYF.

The chain has TRBV10-2 and TRBJ1-1; D is ambiguous. The germline V gene encodes CDR1 WSHSY and CDR2 SAAADI. CDR3 length: 14 amino acids. Trimming left V 5 bases short and J 0 bases short, with 10 bases between. CDR3 coding DNA: TGCGCCAGCAGTCGCCCATCCATGAACACTGAAGCTTTCTTT. It encodes CASSRPSMNTEAFF.

The chain couples TRBV20-1 to TRBJ1-1; no clear D gene. Between the trimmed V and J ends, which lost 3 bases and 0 bases, there was a span of 8 bases. The CDR3 loop spans 13 amino acids. CDR1 and CDR2 from the germline V gene are DFQATT and SNEGSKA (reference sequence). CDR3 bases: TGCAGTGCTAGCCAGGTCATGAACACTGAAGCTTTCTTT. Protein sequence: CSASQVMNTEAFF.

This clonotype occurred a few times. This chain connects TRBV29-1 to TRBJ2-3; D call uncertain. The V and J ends lost 2 bases and 4 bases respectively, with 4 bases between them. CDR1 is SQVTM, CDR2 ANQGSEA, per germline. The CDR3 totals 11 residues. Here the CDR3 DNA reads TGCAGCGTTGAATTATCAGATACGCAGTATTTT. Protein: CSVELSDTQYF.

The J gene is TRBJ1-2, the V gene TRBV20-1; D is possibly TRBD1 (6 bases). The CDR3 is 13 residues long. Germline V lookup: CDR1 DFQATT, CDR2 SNEGSKA (reference sequence). V was cut by 6 bases and J by 5 bases, with 16 bases left in between. The CDR3 is CSAMFGQIYGYTF. In nucleotides, the CDR3 is TGCAGTGCGATGTTCGGACAGATATATGGCTACACCTTC.

The count of this clonotype is one. The rearrangement links TRBV2 to TRBJ2-5, with D uncertain. V lost 4 bases and J lost 5, with 8 bases in between. Germline assignment: CDR1 SNHLY and CDR2 FYNNEI. The CDR3 loop spans 12 amino acids. The CDR3 region is CASSVSGETQYF. The CDR3 region has the DNA TGTGCCAGCAGTGTCAGTGGGGAGACCCAGTACTTC.

This clonotype was observed a few times. This chain joins TRBV12-3 or TRBV12-4 and TRBJ1-5; 10 bases align to TRBD1. The CDR3 runs 13 residues. The V gene end was trimmed by 6 bases and the J gene end by 5 bases; junction bases not matched to a gene: 1. The CDR3 DNA sequence: TGTGCCAGCAGAGGGACAGGGGATCAGCCCCAGCATTTT. Amino acids: CASRGTGDQPQHF.

The chain carries TRBV6-5 and TRBJ2-7, with 10 nucleotides matching TRBD2. The CDR3 runs 15 residues. Germline values: CDR1 MNHEY, CDR2 SVGAGI. With V trimmed by 7 bases and J by 2 bases, 8 bases remained unmatched. The CDR3 reads CASTKLTSGTYEQYF. The CDR3 DNA reads as TGTGCCAGCACGAAATTAACTAGCGGGACCTACGAGCAGTACTTC.

This clonotype was detected a few times. This sequence joins TRBV6-5 and TRBJ2-1, with TRBD2 matching over 11 bases. The CDR3 is 20 amino acids. After removal of 0 bases from V and 8 bases from J, the junction contained 18 bases not matched to a gene. From germline, CDR1 is MNHEY and CDR2 SVGAGI. As DNA, the CDR3 is TGTGCCAGCAGTTACTCGATACTAGCGGGGGTAGGGGGCCGCGGCGATGAGCAGTTCTTC. This sequence encodes CASSYSILAGVGGRGDEQFF.

This clonotype was recorded once. The chain uses TRBV9 and TRBJ1-2; TRBD1 aligns across 7 bases. CDR3 size: 15 residues. V dropped 4 bases and J dropped 4; count of bases not matched to a gene: 10. Germline lookup yields CDR1 SGDLS and CDR2 YYNGEE. CDR3 DNA: TGTGCCAGCAGCCGAGGGGCAGGGGGGGGCTATGGCTACACCTTC. It translates to CASSRGAGGGYGYTF.

In this sample, this clonotype turned up a few times. CDR3 in amino acids: CASRMISGWYEQYF. The DNA of the CDR3 is TGTGCCAGCAGGATGATTAGCGGGTGGTACGAGCAGTACTTC. The gene calls are TRBV6-1 and TRBJ2-4, with 7 bases that match TRBD2. The last part of the DNA fits TRBJ2-7 better; the J call may be wrong. The germline CDR1 and CDR2 sequences are MNHNS and SASEGT. The CDR3 totals 14 residues.

The chain uses TRBV6-6 and TRBJ2-6, with unresolved D. CDR3 size: 11 residues. V was trimmed by 5 bases and J by 4 bases, leaving 0 bases between them. Germline CDR1 reads MNHNY; CDR2 reads SVGAGI (reference sequence). CDR3 protein: CASSGANVLTF. CDR3 coding DNA: TGTGCCAGCAGTGGGGCCAACGTCCTGACTTTC.

The J gene is TRBJ1-1, the V gene TRBV28; D possibly corresponds to TRBD1 (5 bases). The CDR3 has 16 amino acids. V lost 0 bases to trimming and J lost 0 bases, with 11 bases between them. Germline V lookup: CDR1 MDHEN, CDR2 SYDVKM. The CDR3 reads CASSLWQGRLNTEAFF. Written as DNA, the CDR3 is TGTGCCAGCAGTTTATGGCAGGGAAGACTGAACACTGAAGCTTTCTTT.

This chain joins TRBV2 and TRBJ1-2; no clear D gene. V lost 2 bases and J 4 bases, leaving 8 bases between the germline ends. The CDR3 runs 13 residues. CDR1 SNHLY and CDR2 FYNNEI come from the germline V gene. CDR3 in amino acids: CASSENGIYGYTF. The CDR3 DNA is TGTGCCAGCAGTGAAAACGGAATCTATGGCTACACCTTC.

This chain connects TRBV28 to TRBJ2-5, with TRBD1 matching 9 bases. The J call may be faulty, since TRBJ2-7 better matches the DNA end. Germline CDR1 is MDHEN and CDR2 is SYDVKM. The CDR3 spans 15 residues. The CDR3 nucleotides read TGTGCCAGCAGTGCCCCCGGGACAGGGAAGTACGAGCAGTACTTC. This translates into CASSAPGTGKYEQYF.

This clonotype was counted only a few times. The chain employs TRBV29-1 and TRBJ2-2; 8 bases are a match to TRBD1. The V and J ends lost 3 bases and 7 bases, in that order; junction bases with no gene match: 7. Germline V gene data show CDR1 as SQVTM and CDR2 as ANQGSEA. The CDR3 runs 14 residues. In nucleotides, the CDR3 is TGCAGCGTTGAGACGACAGGGGCACGCGGGGAGCTGTTTTTT. Translation: CSVETTGARGELFF.

This clonotype was seen a few times. The chain uses TRBV5-1 and TRBJ2-7; unclear D gene. V was shortened by 0 bases and J by 3 bases, with 16 bases between the two germline ends. CDR1 and CDR2 (germline): SGHRS, YFSETQ. The CDR3 totals 16 residues. The CDR3 bases are TGCGCCAGCAGCTTGGGACACTCTGGGCAGGTCTACGAGCAGTACTTC. Its translation: CASSLGHSGQVYEQYF.

This clonotype was found a few times. J is TRBJ2-4 and V is TRBV12-3 or TRBV12-4; the D gene is possibly TRBD2 (6 bases). V was clipped by 4 bases and J by 15 bases, with 16 bases between them. The CDR3 contains 12 residues. This CDR3 reads CASSSRGKSGYF. Here the CDR3 DNA reads TGTGCCAGCAGTTCCCGCGGGAAGAGTGGGTACTTC.

This chain links TRBV12-3 or TRBV12-4 with TRBJ2-5; 7 positions match TRBD2. V was clipped by 5 bases and J by 5 bases; unmatched bases: 8. CDR3 length: 14 amino acids. In DNA form, the CDR3 reads TGTGCCAGCAGTCCTAGGACTAGTGCTGAGACCCAGTACTTC. Protein sequence: CASSPRTSAETQYF.

The rearrangement links TRBV7-2 to TRBJ1-2; D not resolved. This CDR3 has 16 residues. Germline V gene sequence: CDR1 SGHTA, CDR2 FQGNSA. V was clipped by 1 base and J by 4 bases, with 16 bases between them. CDR3 coding DNA: TGTGCCAGCAGCTTAGAGTATGGGTACCGGGGCTATGGCTACACCTTC. It encodes CASSLEYGYRGYGYTF.

This clonotype was found a few times. This chain connects TRBV12-3 or TRBV12-4 to TRBJ1-2, with D perhaps TRBD1 (6 bases). V lost 3 bases, J lost 7 bases, and 12 bases lay in between. The CDR3 is made up of 13 amino acids. For the CDR3, the DNA is TGTGCCAGCAGTTTCCGGGGGGCGGGTGGCTACACCTTC. Amino acid sequence: CASSFRGAGGYTF.

V is TRBV20-1 and J is TRBJ2-1, with TRBD2 matching 11 bases. Per germline, CDR1 DFQATT and CDR2 SNEGSKA (reference sequence). With 5 bases clipped from V and 0 bases from J, the junction kept 12 bases outside the gene matches. The CDR3 runs 18 residues. The CDR3 sequence is CSAQQLAGGLSSYNEQFF. In DNA form, the CDR3 reads TGCAGTGCTCAGCAGCTAGCGGGAGGCCTTAGCTCCTACAATGAGCAGTTCTTC.